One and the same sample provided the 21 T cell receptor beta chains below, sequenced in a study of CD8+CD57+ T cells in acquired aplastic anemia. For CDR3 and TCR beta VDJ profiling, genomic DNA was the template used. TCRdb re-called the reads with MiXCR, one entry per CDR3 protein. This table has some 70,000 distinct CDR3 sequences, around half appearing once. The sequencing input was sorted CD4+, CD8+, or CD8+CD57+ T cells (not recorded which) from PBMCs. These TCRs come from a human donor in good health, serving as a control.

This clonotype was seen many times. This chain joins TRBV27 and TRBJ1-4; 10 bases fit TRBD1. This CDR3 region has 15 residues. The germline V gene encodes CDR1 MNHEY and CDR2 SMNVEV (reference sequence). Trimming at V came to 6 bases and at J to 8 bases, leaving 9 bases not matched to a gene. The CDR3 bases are TGTGCCAGCAGATACCGGGACAGGGGAGGAGAAAAACTGTTTTTT. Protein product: CASRYRDRGGEKLFF.

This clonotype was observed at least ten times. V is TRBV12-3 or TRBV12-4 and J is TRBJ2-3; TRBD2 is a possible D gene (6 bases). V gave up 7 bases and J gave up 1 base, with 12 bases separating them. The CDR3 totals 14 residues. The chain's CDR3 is CASTWRGGTDTQYF. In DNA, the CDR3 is TGTGCCAGCACCTGGAGGGGTGGCACAGATACGCAGTATTTT.

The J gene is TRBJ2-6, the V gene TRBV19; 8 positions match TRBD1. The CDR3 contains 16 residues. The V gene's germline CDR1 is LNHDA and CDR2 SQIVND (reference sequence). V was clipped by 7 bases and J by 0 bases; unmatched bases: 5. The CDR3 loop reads CASNGQGFSGANVLTF. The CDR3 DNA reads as TGTGCCAGTAATGGACAGGGCTTCTCTGGGGCCAACGTCCTGACTTTC.

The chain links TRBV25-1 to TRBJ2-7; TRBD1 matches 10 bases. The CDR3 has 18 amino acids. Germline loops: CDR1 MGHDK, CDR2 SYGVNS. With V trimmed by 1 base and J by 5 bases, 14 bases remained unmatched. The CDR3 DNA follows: TGTGCCAGCAGTGAATCTGACTCACCGGGACAGGGGAGCCACGAGCAGTACTTC. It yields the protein CASSESDSPGQGSHEQYF.

CDR3 sequence reads: CSARDPQYPPLHF. In DNA, the CDR3 is TGCAGTGCTAGAGATCCACAGTACCCACCCCTCCACTTT. The rearrangement uses TRBV20-1 and TRBJ1-6; D unclear. V was clipped by 0 bases and J by 11 bases, with 11 bases between them. The CDR3 length is 13 residues. Germline lookup yields CDR1 DFQATT and CDR2 SNEGSKA (reference sequence).

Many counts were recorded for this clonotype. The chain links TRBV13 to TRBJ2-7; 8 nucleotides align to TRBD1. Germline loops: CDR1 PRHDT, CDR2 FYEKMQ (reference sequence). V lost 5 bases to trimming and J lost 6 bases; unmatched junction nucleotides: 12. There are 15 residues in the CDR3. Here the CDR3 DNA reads TGTGCCAGCAGCCGAGAGGACAGGGTTCCGGGCGAGCAGTACTTC. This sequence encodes CASSREDRVPGEQYF.

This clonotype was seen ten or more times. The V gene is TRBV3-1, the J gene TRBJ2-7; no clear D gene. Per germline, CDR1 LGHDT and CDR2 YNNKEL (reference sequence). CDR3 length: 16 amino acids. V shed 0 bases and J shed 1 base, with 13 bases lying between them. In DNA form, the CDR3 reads TGTGCCAGCAGCCAAGAAGGGCATGGTATGTCCTACGAGCAGTACTTC. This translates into CASSQEGHGMSYEQYF.

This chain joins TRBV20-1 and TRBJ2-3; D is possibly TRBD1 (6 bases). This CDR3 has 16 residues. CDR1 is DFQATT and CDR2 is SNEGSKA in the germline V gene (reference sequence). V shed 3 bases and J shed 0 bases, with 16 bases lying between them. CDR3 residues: CSARRSQGPSTDTQYF. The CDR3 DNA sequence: TGCAGTGCTAGGAGGTCACAGGGACCAAGCACAGATACGCAGTATTTT.

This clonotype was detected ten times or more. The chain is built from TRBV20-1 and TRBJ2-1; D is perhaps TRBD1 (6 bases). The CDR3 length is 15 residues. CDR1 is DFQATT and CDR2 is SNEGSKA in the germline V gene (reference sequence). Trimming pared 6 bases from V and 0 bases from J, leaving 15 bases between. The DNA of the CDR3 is TGCAGTGCCGCCCCTCAGGGGATCTCCTACAATGAGCAGTTCTTC. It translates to CSAAPQGISYNEQFF.

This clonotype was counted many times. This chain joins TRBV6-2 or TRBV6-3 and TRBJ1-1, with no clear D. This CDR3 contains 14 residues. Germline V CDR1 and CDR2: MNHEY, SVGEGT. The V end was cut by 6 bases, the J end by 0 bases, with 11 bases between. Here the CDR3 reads CASRKLQLNTEAFF. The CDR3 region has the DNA TGTGCCAGCAGAAAATTACAGCTGAACACTGAAGCTTTCTTT.

CDR3 nucleotide sequence: TGTGCCAGCAGCCCGCCCGATATATCCTACGAGCAGTACTTC. Residues: CASSPPDISYEQYF. The chain carries TRBV2 and TRBJ2-7; the D is unclear. Germline CDR1 reads SNHLY; CDR2 reads FYNNEI. CDR3 length: 14 residues. The V end was cut by 6 bases, the J end by 1 base, with 13 bases between.

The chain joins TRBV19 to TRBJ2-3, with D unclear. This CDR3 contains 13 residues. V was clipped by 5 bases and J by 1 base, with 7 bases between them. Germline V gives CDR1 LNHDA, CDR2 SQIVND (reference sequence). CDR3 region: CASSDSGTDTQYF. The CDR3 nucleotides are TGTGCCAGTAGTGACTCCGGCACAGATACGCAGTATTTT.

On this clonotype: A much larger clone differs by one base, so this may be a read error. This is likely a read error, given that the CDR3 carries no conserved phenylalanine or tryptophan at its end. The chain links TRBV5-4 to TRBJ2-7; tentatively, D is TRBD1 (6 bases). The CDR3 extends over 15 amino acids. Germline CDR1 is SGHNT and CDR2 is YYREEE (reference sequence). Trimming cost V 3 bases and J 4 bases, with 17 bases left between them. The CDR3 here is CASSSAMTGLYEQYL. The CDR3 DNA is TGTGCCAGCAGCTCCGCAATGACAGGTCTGTACGAGCAGTACCTC.

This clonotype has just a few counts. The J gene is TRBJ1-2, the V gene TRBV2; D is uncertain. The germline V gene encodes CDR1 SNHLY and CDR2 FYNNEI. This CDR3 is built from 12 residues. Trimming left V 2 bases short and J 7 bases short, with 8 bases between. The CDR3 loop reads CASSERMAGYTF. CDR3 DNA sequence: TGTGCCAGCAGTGAACGAATGGCTGGCTACACCTTC.

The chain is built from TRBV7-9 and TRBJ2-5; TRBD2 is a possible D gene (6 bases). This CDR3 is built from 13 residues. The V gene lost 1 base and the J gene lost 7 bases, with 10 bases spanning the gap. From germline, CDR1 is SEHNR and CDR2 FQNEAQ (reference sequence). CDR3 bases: TGTGCCAGCAGCTTAGGCTTGGGGGGGACCCAGTACTTC. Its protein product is CASSLGLGGTQYF.

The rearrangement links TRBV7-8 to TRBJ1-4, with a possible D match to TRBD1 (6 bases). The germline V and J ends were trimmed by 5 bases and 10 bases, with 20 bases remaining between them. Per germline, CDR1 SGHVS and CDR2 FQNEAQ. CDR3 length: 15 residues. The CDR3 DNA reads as TGTGCCAGCAGCCTATGGGCAGGGGAGGGTGGAAAACTGTTTTTT. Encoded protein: CASSLWAGEGGKLFF.

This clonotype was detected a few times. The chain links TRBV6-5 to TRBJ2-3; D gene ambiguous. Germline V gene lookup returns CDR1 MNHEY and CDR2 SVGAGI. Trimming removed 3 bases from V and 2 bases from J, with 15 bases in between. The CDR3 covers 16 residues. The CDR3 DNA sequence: TGTGCCAGCAGTTATCTCCCCGATTCGGCCACAGATACGCAGTATTTT. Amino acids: CASSYLPDSATDTQYF.

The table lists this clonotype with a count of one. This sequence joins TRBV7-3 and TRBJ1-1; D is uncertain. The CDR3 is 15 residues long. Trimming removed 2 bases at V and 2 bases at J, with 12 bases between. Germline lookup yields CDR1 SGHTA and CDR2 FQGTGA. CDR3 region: CASSLEGQPNTEAFF. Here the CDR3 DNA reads TGTGCCAGCAGCTTAGAGGGTCAGCCAAACACTGAAGCTTTCTTT.

CDR3: CSVDGVRGTMSRQFF. As DNA, the CDR3 is TGCAGCGTTGATGGGGTTCGAGGAACAATGAGTAGGCAGTTCTTC. This chain uses TRBV29-1 with TRBJ2-1; D is unresolved. The V end was cut by 3 bases, the J end by 12 bases, with 24 bases between. The germline V gene has CDR1 SQVTM and CDR2 ANQGSEA. This CDR3 is 15 amino acids long.

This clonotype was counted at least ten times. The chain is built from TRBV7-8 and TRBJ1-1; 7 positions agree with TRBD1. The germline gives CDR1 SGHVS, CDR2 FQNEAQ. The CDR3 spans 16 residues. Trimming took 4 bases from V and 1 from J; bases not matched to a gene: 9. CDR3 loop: CASSSTGTAQNTEAFF. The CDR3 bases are TGTGCCAGCAGCTCGACTGGGACAGCTCAGAACACTGAAGCTTTCTTT.

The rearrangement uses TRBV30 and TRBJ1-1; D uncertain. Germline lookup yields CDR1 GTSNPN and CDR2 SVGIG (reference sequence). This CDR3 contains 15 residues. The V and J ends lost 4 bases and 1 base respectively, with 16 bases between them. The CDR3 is CAWTPRAGWNTEAFF. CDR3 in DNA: TGTGCCTGGACCCCACGGGCAGGTTGGAACACTGAAGCTTTCTTT.